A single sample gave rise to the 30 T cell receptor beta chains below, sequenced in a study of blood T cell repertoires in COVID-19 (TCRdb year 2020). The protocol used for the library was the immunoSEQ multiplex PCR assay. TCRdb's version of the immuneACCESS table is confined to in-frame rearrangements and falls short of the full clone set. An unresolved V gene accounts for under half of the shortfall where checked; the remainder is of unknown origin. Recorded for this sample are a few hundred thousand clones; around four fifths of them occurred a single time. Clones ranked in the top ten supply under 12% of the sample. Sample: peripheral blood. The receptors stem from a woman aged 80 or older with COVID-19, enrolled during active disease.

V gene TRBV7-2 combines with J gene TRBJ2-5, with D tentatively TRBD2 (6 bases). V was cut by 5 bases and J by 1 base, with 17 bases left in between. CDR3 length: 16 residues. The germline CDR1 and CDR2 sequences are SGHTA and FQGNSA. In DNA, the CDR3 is TGTGCCAGCAGCGCTGTTGGTAGCGGCTTCCAAGAGACCCAGTACTTC. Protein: CASSAVGSGFQETQYF.

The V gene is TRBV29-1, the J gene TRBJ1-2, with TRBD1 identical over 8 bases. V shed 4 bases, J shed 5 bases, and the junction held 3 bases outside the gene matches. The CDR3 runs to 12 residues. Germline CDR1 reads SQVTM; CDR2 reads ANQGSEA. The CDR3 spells CSVAGQEYGYTF. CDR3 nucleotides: TGCAGCGTTGCGGGACAGGAGTATGGCTACACCTTC.

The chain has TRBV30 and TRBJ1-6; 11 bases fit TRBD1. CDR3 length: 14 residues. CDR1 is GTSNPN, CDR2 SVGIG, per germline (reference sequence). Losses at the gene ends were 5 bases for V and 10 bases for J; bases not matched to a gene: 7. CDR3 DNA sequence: TGTGCCTGGTCCTGGACAGGGGGCTGGTCACCCCTCCACTTT. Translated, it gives CAWSWTGGWSPLHF.

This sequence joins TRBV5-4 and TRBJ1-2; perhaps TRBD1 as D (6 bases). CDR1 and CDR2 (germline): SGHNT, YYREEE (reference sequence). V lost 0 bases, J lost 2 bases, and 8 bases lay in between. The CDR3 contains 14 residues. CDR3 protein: CASSLVGANYGYTF. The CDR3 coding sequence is TGTGCCAGCAGCTTGGTGGGGGCGAACTATGGCTACACCTTC.

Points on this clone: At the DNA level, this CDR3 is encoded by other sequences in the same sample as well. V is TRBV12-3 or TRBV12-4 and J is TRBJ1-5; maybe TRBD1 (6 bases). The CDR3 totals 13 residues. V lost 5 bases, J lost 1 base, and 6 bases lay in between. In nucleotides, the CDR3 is TGTGCCAGCAGTGGACAGAGCAATCAGCCCCAGCATTTT. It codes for CASSGQSNQPQHF.

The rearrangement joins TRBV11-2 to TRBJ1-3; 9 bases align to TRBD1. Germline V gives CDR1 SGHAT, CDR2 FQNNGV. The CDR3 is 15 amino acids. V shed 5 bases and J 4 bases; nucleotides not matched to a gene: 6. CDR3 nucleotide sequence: TGTGCCAGCAGCGCCACAGGGGGCTTCGGAAACACCATATATTTT. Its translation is CASSATGGFGNTIYF. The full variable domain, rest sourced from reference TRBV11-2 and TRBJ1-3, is EAGVAQSPRYKIIEKRQSVAFWCNPISGHATLYWYQQILGQGPKLLIQFQNNGVVDDSQLPKDRFSAERLKGVDSTLKIQPAKLEDSAVYLCASSATGGFGNTIYFGEGSWLTVV.

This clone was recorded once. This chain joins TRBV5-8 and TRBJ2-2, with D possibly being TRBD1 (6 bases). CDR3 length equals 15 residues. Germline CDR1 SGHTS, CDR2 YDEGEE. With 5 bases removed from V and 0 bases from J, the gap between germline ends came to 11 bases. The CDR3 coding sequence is TGTGCCAGCAGGCGTCAGGGGTCGAACACCGGGGAGCTGTTTTTT. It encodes CASRRQGSNTGELFF.

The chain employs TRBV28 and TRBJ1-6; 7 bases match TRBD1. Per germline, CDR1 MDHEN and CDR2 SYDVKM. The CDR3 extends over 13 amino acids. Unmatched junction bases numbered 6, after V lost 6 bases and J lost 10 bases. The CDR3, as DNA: TGTGCCAGCAGAGACAGGGAAAGATCACCCCTCCACTTT. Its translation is CASRDRERSPLHF.

The CDR3 region is CASSQVPQGAPGEKLFF. The CDR3 nucleotides are TGTGCCAGCAGCCAAGTTCCACAGGGGGCGCCTGGGGAAAAACTGTTTTTT. The chain is built from TRBV3-1 (or the pseudogene TRBV3-2) and TRBJ1-4; 9 bases match TRBD1. CDR3 length: 17 residues. Germline-derived CDR1 and CDR2 are LGHDT and YNNKEL (reference sequence). J was trimmed by 8 bases and V by 1 base; bases with no gene match: 11.

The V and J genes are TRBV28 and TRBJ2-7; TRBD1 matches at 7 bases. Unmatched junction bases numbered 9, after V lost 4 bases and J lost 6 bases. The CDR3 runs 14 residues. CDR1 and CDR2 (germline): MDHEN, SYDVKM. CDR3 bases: TGTGCCAGCAGTTCCGGACAGGTAGGGTCCGAGCAGTACGTC. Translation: CASSSGQVGSEQYV.

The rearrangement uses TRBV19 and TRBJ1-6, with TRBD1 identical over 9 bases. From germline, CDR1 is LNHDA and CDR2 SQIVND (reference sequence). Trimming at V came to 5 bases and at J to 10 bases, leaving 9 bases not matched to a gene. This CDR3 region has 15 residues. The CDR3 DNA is TGTGCCAGTAGTCCCGACAGGGGGGGGAGGTCACCCCTCCACTTT. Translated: CASSPDRGGRSPLHF.

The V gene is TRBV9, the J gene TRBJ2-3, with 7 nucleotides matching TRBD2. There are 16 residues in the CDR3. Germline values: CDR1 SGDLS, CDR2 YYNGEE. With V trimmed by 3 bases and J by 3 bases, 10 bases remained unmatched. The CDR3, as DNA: TGTGCCAGCAGCGCCCACCCGGGAGGTACGACAGATACGCAGTATTTT. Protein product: CASSAHPGGTTDTQYF.

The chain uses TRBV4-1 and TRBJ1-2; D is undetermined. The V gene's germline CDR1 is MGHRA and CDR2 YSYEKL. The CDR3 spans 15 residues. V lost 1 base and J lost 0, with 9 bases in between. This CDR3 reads CASSQASRANYGYTF. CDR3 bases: TGCGCCAGCAGCCAAGCCTCCCGAGCTAACTATGGCTACACCTTC.

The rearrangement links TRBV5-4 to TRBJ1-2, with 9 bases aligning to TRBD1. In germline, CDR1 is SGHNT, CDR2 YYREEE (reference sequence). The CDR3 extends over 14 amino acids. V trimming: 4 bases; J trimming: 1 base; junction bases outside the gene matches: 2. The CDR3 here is CASSQGQGNYGYTF. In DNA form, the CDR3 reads TGTGCCAGCAGCCAGGGACAGGGTAACTATGGCTACACCTTC.

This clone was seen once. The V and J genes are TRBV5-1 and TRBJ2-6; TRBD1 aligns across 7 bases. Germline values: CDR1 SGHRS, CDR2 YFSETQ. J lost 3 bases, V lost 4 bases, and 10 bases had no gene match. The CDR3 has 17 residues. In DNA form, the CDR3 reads TGCGCCAGCAGCATATCGACAGGGCAGGTTGGGGCCAACGTCCTGACTTTC. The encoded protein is CASSISTGQVGANVLTF.

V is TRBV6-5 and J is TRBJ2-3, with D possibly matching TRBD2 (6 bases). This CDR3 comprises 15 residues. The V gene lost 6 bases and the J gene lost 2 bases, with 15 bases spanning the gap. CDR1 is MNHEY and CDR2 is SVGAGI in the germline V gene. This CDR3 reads CASSEKRGFTDTQYF. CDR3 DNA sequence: TGTGCCAGCAGCGAGAAACGGGGGTTCACAGATACGCAGTATTTT.

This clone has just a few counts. In DNA, the CDR3 is TGTGCCAGCAGCTTCCAATCCGGGACAGGGAATTCACCCCTCCACTTT. Encoded protein: CASSFQSGTGNSPLHF. The V call is TRBV9, the J call TRBJ1-6; 9 bases are a match to TRBD1. CDR1 and CDR2 from the germline V gene are SGDLS and YYNGEE. This CDR3 has 16 residues. V was clipped by 4 bases and J by 7 bases; unmatched bases: 9.

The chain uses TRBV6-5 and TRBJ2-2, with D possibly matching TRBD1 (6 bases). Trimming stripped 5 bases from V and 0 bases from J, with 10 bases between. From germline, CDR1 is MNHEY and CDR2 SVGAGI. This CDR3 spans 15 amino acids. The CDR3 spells CASSPQGTNTGELFF. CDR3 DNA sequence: TGTGCCAGCAGTCCCCAGGGGACGAACACCGGGGAGCTGTTTTTT.

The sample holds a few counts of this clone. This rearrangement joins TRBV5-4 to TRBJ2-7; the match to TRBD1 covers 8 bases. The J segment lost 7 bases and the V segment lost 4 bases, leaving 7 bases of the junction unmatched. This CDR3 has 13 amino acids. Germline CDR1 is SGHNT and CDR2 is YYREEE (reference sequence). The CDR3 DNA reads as TGTGCCAGCAGCATCGGACAGGGAGGAGAGCAGTACGTC. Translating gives CASSIGQGGEQYV.

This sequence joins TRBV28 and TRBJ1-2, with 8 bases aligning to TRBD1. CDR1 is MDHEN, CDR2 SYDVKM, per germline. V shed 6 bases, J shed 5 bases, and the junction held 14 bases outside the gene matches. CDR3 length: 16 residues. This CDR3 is CASSLPPGQAPYGYTF. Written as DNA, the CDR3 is TGTGCCAGCAGCCTGCCGCCGGGACAGGCACCTTATGGCTACACCTTC.

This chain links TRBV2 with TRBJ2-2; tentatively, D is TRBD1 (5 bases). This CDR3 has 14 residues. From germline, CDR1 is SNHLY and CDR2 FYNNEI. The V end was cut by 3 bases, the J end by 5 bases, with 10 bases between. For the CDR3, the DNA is TGTGCCAGCAGTGAGACAGAGAAGACCGGGGAGCTGTTTTTT. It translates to CASSETEKTGELFF. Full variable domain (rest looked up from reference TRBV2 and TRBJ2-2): EPEVTQTPSHQVTQMGQEVILRCVPISNHLYFYWYRQILGQKVEFLVSFYNNEISEKSEIFDDQFSVERPDGSNFTLKIRSTKLEDSAMYFCASSETEKTGELFFGEGSRLTVL.

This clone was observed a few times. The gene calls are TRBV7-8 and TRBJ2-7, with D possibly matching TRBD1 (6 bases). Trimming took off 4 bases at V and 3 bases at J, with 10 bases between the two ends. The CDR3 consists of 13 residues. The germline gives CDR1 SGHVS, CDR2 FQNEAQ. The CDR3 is CASSSGTIYEQYF. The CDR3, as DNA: TGTGCCAGCAGCTCTGGGACAATCTACGAGCAGTACTTC.

Here the CDR3 reads CASSRTGNTEAFF. The CDR3 nucleotides are TGTGCCAGCAGCCGAACAGGAAACACTGAAGCTTTCTTT. V is TRBV5-6 and J is TRBJ1-1; tentatively, D is TRBD1 (5 bases). The CDR3 sequence is 13 residues long. The V and J ends lost 4 bases and 2 bases respectively, with 9 bases between them. CDR1 is SGHDT and CDR2 is YYEEEE in the germline V gene. The full variable domain, its missing parts supplied by reference TRBV5-6 and TRBJ1-1, is DAGVTQSPTHLIKTRGQQVTLRCSPKSGHDTVSWYQQALGQGPQFIFQYYEEEERQRGNFPDRFSGHQFPNYSSELNVNALLLGDSALYLCASSRTGNTEAFFGQGTRLTVV.

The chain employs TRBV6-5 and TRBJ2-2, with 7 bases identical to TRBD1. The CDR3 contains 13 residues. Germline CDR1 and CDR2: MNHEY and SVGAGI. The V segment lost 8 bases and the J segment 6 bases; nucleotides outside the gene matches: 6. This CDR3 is CASDRVNAGELFF. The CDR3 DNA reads TGTGCCAGCGACAGGGTTAACGCCGGGGAGCTGTTTTTT.

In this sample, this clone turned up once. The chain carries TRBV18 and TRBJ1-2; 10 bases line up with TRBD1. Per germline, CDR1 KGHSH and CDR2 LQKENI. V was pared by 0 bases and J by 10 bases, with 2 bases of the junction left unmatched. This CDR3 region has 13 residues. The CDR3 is CASSPPDRGSYTF. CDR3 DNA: TGTGCCAGCTCACCACCGGACAGGGGGTCCTACACCTTC.

The CDR3 DNA follows: TGTGCCAGCACCATGCAGGGGGGCATACGTGGCTACACCTTC. Translating gives CASTMQGGIRGYTF. V gene TRBV6-5 combines with J gene TRBJ1-2, with TRBD1 identical over 7 bases. With V trimmed by 7 bases and J by 7 bases, 12 bases remained unmatched. Germline V gene lookup returns CDR1 MNHEY and CDR2 SVGAGI. The CDR3 has 14 amino acids.

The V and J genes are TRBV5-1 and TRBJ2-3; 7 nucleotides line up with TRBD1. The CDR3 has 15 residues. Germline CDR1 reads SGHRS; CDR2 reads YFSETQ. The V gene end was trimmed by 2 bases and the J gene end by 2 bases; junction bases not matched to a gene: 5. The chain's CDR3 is CASSFEGAVTDTQYF. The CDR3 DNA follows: TGCGCCAGCAGCTTCGAGGGGGCGGTCACAGATACGCAGTATTTT.

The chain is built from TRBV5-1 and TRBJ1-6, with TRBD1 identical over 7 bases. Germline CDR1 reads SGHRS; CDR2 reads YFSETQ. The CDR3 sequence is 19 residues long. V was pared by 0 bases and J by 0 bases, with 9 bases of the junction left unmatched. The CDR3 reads CASSLGRRQGSSYNSPLHF. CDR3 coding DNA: TGCGCCAGCAGCTTGGGACGAAGACAGGGCAGCTCCTATAATTCACCCCTCCACTTT.

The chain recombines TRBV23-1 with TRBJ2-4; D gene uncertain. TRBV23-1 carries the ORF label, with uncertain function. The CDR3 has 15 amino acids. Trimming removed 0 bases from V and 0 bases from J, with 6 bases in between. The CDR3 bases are TGCGCCAGCAGTCAATCCACCAGAGCCAAAAACATTCAGTACTTC. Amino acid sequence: CASSQSTRAKNIQYF.

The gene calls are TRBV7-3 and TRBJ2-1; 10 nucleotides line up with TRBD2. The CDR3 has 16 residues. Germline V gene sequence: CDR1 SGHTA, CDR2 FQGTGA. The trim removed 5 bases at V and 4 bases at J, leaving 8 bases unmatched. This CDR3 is CASSVALAGRYNEQFF. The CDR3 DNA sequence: TGTGCCAGCAGCGTAGCACTAGCGGGGCGGTACAATGAGCAGTTCTTC.